One sample yielded the 2 T cell receptor beta chains listed below, sequenced in a study of T cells in Graves' hyperthyroidism and ophthalmopathy. There were TCR beta CDR3 regions amplified from RNA transcripts. Researchers ran a first-round RT-PCR on the TCR CDR3 using the HTBI primer set. One entry per CDR3 protein results from TCRdb running MiXCR on the multiplex PCR reads. The table lists about 530,000 distinct CDR3 sequences, 17% of them singletons. The sequenced material came from blood. The receptors shown here come from a woman under 30 with Graves' ophthalmopathy.

The J gene is TRBJ1-2, the V gene TRBV4-1; 11 positions agree with TRBD1. V shed 6 bases, J shed 4 bases, and the junction held 7 bases outside the gene matches. Germline V lookup: CDR1 MGHRA, CDR2 YSYEKL. CDR3 length equals 15 residues. CDR3 coding DNA: TGCGCCAGCAGGTCCGCCGGGACAGGGGGCTATGGCTACACCTTC. It codes for CASRSAGTGGYGYTF.

Ten or more counts support this clonotype. The chain combines TRBV7-6 with TRBJ2-1; 8 bases align to TRBD2. The trim removed 5 bases at V and 4 bases at J, leaving 13 bases unmatched. The CDR3 consists of 17 residues. Germline CDR1 reads SGHVS; CDR2 reads FNYEAQ. CDR3 bases: TGTGCCAGCAGCCTGTTGATGGCGGGGGGCACATACAATGAGCAGTTCTTC. Amino acids: CASSLLMAGGTYNEQFF.